Each of the 21 T cell receptor beta chains below was sequenced from the same sample in a study of blood T cell repertoires in COVID-19. Measured with immunoSEQ multiplex PCR; TCRdb has only the in-frame clones, and not every one. The sample includes 150,000 to 200,000 clones, approximately 92% of them seen just once. Sample: PBMCs or T cells enriched from blood (not recorded which). These receptor sequences come from a woman aged 35 to 49 with acute COVID-19.

This chain joins TRBV3-1 (or the pseudogene TRBV3-2) and TRBJ2-1, with 9 bases matching TRBD1. Germline V CDR1 and CDR2: LGHDT, YNNKEL (reference sequence). This CDR3 has 12 residues. J lost 14 bases, V lost 4 bases, and 6 bases had no gene match. The CDR3 loop is CASSLRTGVEFF. In nucleotides, the CDR3 is TGTGCCAGCAGCCTGAGGACAGGGGTCGAGTTCTTC.

The J gene is TRBJ2-3, the V gene TRBV5-4; TRBD1 is a possible D gene (6 bases). The germline V gene has CDR1 SGHNT and CDR2 YYREEE (reference sequence). V lost 0 bases and J 3 bases, leaving 11 bases between the germline ends. There are 15 residues in the CDR3. CDR3 in DNA: TGTGCCAGCAGCTTGGAAGGGGGAAGGACAGATACGCAGTATTTT. This translates into CASSLEGGRTDTQYF.

The chain couples TRBV4-1 to TRBJ1-1; no clear D gene. CDR1 MGHRA and CDR2 YSYEKL come from the germline V gene. V lost 3 bases, J lost 0 bases, and 11 bases lay in between. CDR3 size: 15 residues. This chain's CDR3 is CASSHQREVNTEAFF. CDR3 nucleotide sequence: TGCGCCAGCAGCCACCAGAGGGAGGTGAACACTGAAGCTTTCTTT.

V gene TRBV28 combines with J gene TRBJ1-5, with D possibly matching TRBD1 (5 bases). CDR1 is MDHEN, CDR2 SYDVKM, per germline. V lost 5 bases and J lost 9, with 20 bases in between. There are 15 residues in the CDR3. This CDR3 reads CASSPSLAGYPPQHF. The CDR3, as DNA: TGTGCCAGCAGTCCTTCCCTTGCAGGGTATCCGCCCCAGCATTTT.

The CDR3: CASSLRTGLTNEKLFF. The DNA of the CDR3 is TGTGCCAGCAGCCTCCGGACAGGCCTAACTAATGAAAAACTGTTTTTT. The chain couples TRBV7-8 to TRBJ1-4, with 7 positions matching TRBD1. This CDR3 has 16 amino acids. CDR1 SGHVS and CDR2 FQNEAQ come from the germline V gene. Trimming at V came to 5 bases and at J to 1 base, leaving 7 bases not matched to a gene.

The chain links TRBV3-1 (or the pseudogene TRBV3-2) to TRBJ2-3; 12 bases fit TRBD2. Per germline, CDR1 LGHDT and CDR2 YNNKEL (reference sequence). This CDR3 region has 15 residues. V lost 5 bases and J lost 4; bases outside the gene matches: 4. The CDR3 DNA sequence: TGTGCCAGCAGCACTGGGACTAGCGGGTCAGATACGCAGTATTTT. It encodes CASSTGTSGSDTQYF.

The gene calls are TRBV2 and TRBJ2-7; D is perhaps TRBD1 (7 bases). CDR1 SNHLY and CDR2 FYNNEI come from the germline V gene. The CDR3 runs to 15 residues. V was pared by 2 bases and J by 4 bases, with 15 bases between. The CDR3 here is CASSEITGEEYEQYF. The CDR3 DNA is TGTGCCAGCAGTGAAATTACAGGGGAGGAGTACGAGCAGTACTTC.

The chain has TRBV3-1 (or the pseudogene TRBV3-2) and TRBJ2-2; D possibly corresponds to TRBD1 (6 bases). Germline values: CDR1 LGHDT, CDR2 YNNKEL (reference sequence). Trimming shortened V by 1 base and J by 7 bases, and 16 bases separated the two germline ends. There are 16 residues in the CDR3. The CDR3: CASSQVGTPSSGELFF. In DNA form, the CDR3 reads TGTGCCAGCAGCCAAGTCGGGACACCTTCTAGCGGGGAGCTGTTTTTT.

The gene calls are TRBV11-2 and TRBJ1-2, with 7 bases that match TRBD1. The ends lost 5 bases at V and 2 bases at J; junction bases unmatched: 8. From germline, CDR1 is SGHAT and CDR2 FQNNGV. The CDR3 covers 15 residues. As DNA, the CDR3 is TGTGCCAGCAGCGCCCTAGGGGGCGCGAACTATGGCTACACCTTC. It is translated as CASSALGGANYGYTF.

The chain couples TRBV5-1 to TRBJ2-2, with TRBD1 as a possible D gene (5 bases). Deletions cut 5 bases from V and 5 bases from J, with 13 bases between. This CDR3 is 14 amino acids long. CDR1 SGHRS and CDR2 YFSETQ come from the germline V gene. The CDR3 reads CASRLTAGTGELFF. Here the CDR3 DNA reads TGCGCCAGCAGACTGACTGCAGGGACCGGGGAGCTGTTTTTT.

The genes are TRBV2 and TRBJ1-3; 8 bases are shared with TRBD1. The V segment lost 2 bases and the J segment 2 bases; nucleotides outside the gene matches: 5. The CDR3 is made up of 16 amino acids. Germline V gene data show CDR1 as SNHLY and CDR2 as FYNNEI. In DNA, the CDR3 is TGTGCCAGCAGTGAAATGCAGGGGGCGACTGGAAACACCATATATTTT. Protein product: CASSEMQGATGNTIYF.

The chain has TRBV7-2 and TRBJ2-1; 14 bases match TRBD2. The junction had 6 bases not matched to a gene; V was cut back by 4 bases and J by 10 bases. From germline, CDR1 is SGHTA and CDR2 FQGNSA. This CDR3 comprises 15 residues. The CDR3 spells CASSSGLAGAREQFF. Here the CDR3 DNA reads TGTGCCAGCAGCTCGGGACTAGCGGGAGCTCGCGAGCAGTTCTTC. Full variable domain (rest looked up from reference TRBV7-2 and TRBJ2-1): GAGVSQSPSNKVTEKGKDVELRCDPISGHTALYWYRQSLGQGLEFLIYFQGNSAPDKSGLPSDRFSAERTGGSVSTLTIQRTQQEDSAVYLCASSSGLAGAREQFFGPGTRLTVL.

V is TRBV7-2 and J is TRBJ2-3, with a weak D call TRBD2 (5 bases). Per germline, CDR1 SGHTA and CDR2 FQGNSA. Trimming shortened V by 4 bases and J by 4 bases, and 15 bases separated the two germline ends. The CDR3 runs to 15 residues. The DNA for the CDR3 is TGTGCCAGCAGCTCCCTGGGTAGCGTCGCAGATACGCAGTATTTT. Protein product: CASSSLGSVADTQYF.

This clone is a singleton in its sample. The chain joins TRBV12-3 or TRBV12-4 to TRBJ1-2; D gene ambiguous. V dropped 3 bases and J dropped 8 bases, with 10 bases sitting between them. CDR3 length: 12 residues. CDR3 residues: CASSFTTEGYTF. DNA of the CDR3: TGTGCCAGCAGTTTTACTACGGAAGGCTACACCTTC.

The J gene is TRBJ2-2, the V gene TRBV9, with TRBD2 matching over 13 bases. Losses at the gene ends were 4 bases for V and 7 bases for J; bases not matched to a gene: 7. The germline CDR1 and CDR2 sequences are SGDLS and YYNGEE. This CDR3 has 16 residues. CDR3 region: CASSYRGTSGVGELFF. The CDR3 DNA is TGTGCCAGCAGCTACCGGGGGACTAGCGGGGTCGGGGAGCTGTTTTTT.

The chain carries TRBV29-1 and TRBJ2-1; 7 bases agree with TRBD1. CDR1 SQVTM and CDR2 ANQGSEA come from the germline V gene. The J segment lost 12 bases and the V segment lost 6 bases, leaving 11 bases of the junction unmatched. There are 12 residues in the CDR3. The CDR3 sequence is CSVGDRLMRQFF. The DNA of the CDR3 is TGCAGCGTCGGGGACAGACTTATGAGGCAGTTCTTC.

The CDR3: CASGGDRGYTGELFF. The CDR3 nucleotides read TGTGCTAGTGGTGGGGACAGGGGTTACACCGGGGAGCTGTTTTTT. The V call is TRBV12-5, the J call TRBJ2-2, with 10 nucleotides matching TRBD1. This CDR3 comprises 15 residues. The V gene end was trimmed by 5 bases and the J gene end by 3 bases; junction bases not matched to a gene: 3. The germline gives CDR1 LGHNT, CDR2 FRNRAP. The variable domain in full, completed from reference TRBV12-5 and TRBJ2-2, reads DARVTQTPRHKVTEMGQEVTMRCQPILGHNTVFWYRQTMMQGLELLAYFRNRAPLDDSGMPKDRFSAEMPDATLATLKIQPSEPRDSAVYFCASGGDRGYTGELFFGEGSRLTVL.

The genes are TRBV5-1 and TRBJ1-5; D call uncertain. The CDR3 consists of 13 residues. Deletions cut 7 bases from V and 3 bases from J, with 11 bases between. In germline, CDR1 is SGHRS, CDR2 YFSETQ. The CDR3 loop reads CASAGEANQPQHF. CDR3 nucleotide sequence: TGCGCCAGCGCCGGGGAGGCCAATCAGCCCCAGCATTTT.

The chain uses TRBV28 and TRBJ2-1, with 7 bases that match TRBD2. There are 19 residues in the CDR3. Trimming cost V 6 bases and J 3 bases; bases outside gene matches: 20. CDR1 and CDR2 from the germline V gene are MDHEN and SYDVKM. The CDR3 loop reads CASSQTYRLARPHYNEQFF. The CDR3 region has the DNA TGTGCCAGCAGCCAAACCTATCGACTAGCACGACCACACTACAATGAGCAGTTCTTC.

This rearrangement joins TRBV5-1 to TRBJ2-7, with D maybe TRBD2 (6 bases). Germline CDR1 SGHRS, CDR2 YFSETQ. V was trimmed by 3 bases and J by 0 bases, leaving 19 bases between them. This CDR3 comprises 17 residues. The DNA for the CDR3 is TGCGCCAGCAGCTCCGGGGGAATAGACACAGACTCCTACGAGCAGTACTTC. Amino acids: CASSSGGIDTDSYEQYF.

The chain is built from TRBV3-1 (or the pseudogene TRBV3-2) and TRBJ1-1; the D is unclear. The germline gives CDR1 LGHDT, CDR2 YNNKEL (reference sequence). The V end was cut by 1 base, the J end by 1 base, with 7 bases between. The CDR3 totals 14 residues. This CDR3 is CASSQVDSNTEAFF. CDR3 bases: TGTGCCAGCAGCCAAGTCGACTCGAACACTGAAGCTTTCTTT.